What follows are 13 T cell receptor beta chains derived from one specimen sequenced in a study of T cells in Graves' hyperthyroidism and ophthalmopathy. What was amplified from RNA transcripts were TCR beta CDR3 regions. Primed by the HTBI set, a first-round RT-PCR was run on the TCR CDR3. TCRdb recomputed calls from the multiplex PCR reads with MiXCR, one row per CDR3 protein. Among more than 300,000 distinct CDR3 sequences listed, around a sixth were seen once. Sequenced: blood. These receptors were obtained from a man aged 18 to 29 with Graves' ophthalmopathy.

CDR3 sequence (DNA): TGTGCCAGCTCCCGGGACAGCGCCATGAACACTGAAGCTTTCTTT. Amino acid sequence: CASSRDSAMNTEAFF. The V and J genes are TRBV6-4 and TRBJ1-1, with TRBD1 matching over 7 bases. Looked up from germline, CDR1 is MRHNA and CDR2 is SNTAGT. Unmatched junction bases numbered 9, after V lost 8 bases and J lost 0 bases. There are 15 residues in the CDR3.

This clonotype was seen ten or more times. The V call is TRBV7-9, the J call TRBJ1-5; D unresolved. The V gene's germline CDR1 is SEHNR and CDR2 FQNEAQ (reference sequence). V was pared by 5 bases and J by 5 bases, with 13 bases between. CDR3 length equals 14 residues. The CDR3 sequence is CASSPLGGHQPQHF. The DNA for the CDR3 is TGTGCCAGCAGCCCCCTGGGCGGGCATCAGCCCCAGCATTTT.

This clonotype was seen at least ten times. The rearrangement uses TRBV7-8 and TRBJ2-3, with D hard to call. The CDR3 runs 16 residues. From germline, CDR1 is SGHVS and CDR2 FQNEAQ. Trimming removed 6 bases at V and 0 bases at J, with 16 bases between. The CDR3 loop is CASRREMAASTDTQYF. CDR3 sequence (DNA): TGTGCCAGCAGGAGAGAGATGGCGGCTAGCACAGATACGCAGTATTTT.

The chain is built from TRBV5-1 and TRBJ2-1, with D possibly TRBD2 on 5 matching bases. This CDR3 spans 17 amino acids. CDR1 and CDR2 from the germline V gene are SGHRS and YFSETQ. V was shortened by 0 bases and J by 4 bases, with 17 bases between the two germline ends. The CDR3 DNA sequence: TGCGCCAGCAGCTTGGCTGGAGGAGAGGAGGAGTACAATGAGCAGTTCTTC. It specifies CASSLAGGEEEYNEQFF.

This clonotype has only a few counts. J is TRBJ2-7 and V is TRBV15, with 8 nucleotides matching TRBD2. CDR1 is LNHNV and CDR2 is YYDKDF in the germline V gene (reference sequence). Trimming cost V 3 bases and J 7 bases; bases outside gene matches: 8. This CDR3 comprises 14 residues. CDR3 amino acids: CATSRTGGGVEQYF. The CDR3 DNA reads as TGTGCCACCAGCAGGACCGGGGGGGGGGTGGAGCAGTACTTC. Using reference TRBV15 and TRBJ2-7 for the parts outside the CDR3, the full variable domain is DAMVIQNPRYQVTQFGKPVTLSCSQTLNHNVMYWYQQKSSQAPKLLFHYYDKDFNNEADTPDNFQSRRPNTSFCFLDIRSPGLGDTAMYLCATSRTGGGVEQYFGPGTRLTVT.

This clonotype was seen at least ten times. This chain connects TRBV27 to TRBJ1-2; weak D call: TRBD1 (5 bases). The CDR3 sequence is 14 residues long. CDR1 is MNHEY, CDR2 SMNVEV, per germline (reference sequence). V was pared by 0 bases and J by 4 bases, with 9 bases between. CDR3 nucleotide sequence: TGTGCCAGCAGTTTATCGGGGGGAGCCTATGGCTACACCTTC. This encodes CASSLSGGAYGYTF.

This chain uses TRBV11-1 with TRBJ1-6; D is possibly TRBD1 (5 bases). Per the germline V gene, CDR1 is SGHAT and CDR2 is FQDESV (reference sequence). The CDR3 is made up of 17 amino acids. V dropped 5 bases and J dropped 8 bases, with 22 bases sitting between them. The CDR3 reads CASSTPKEGTSDSPLHF. DNA of the CDR3: TGTGCCAGCAGCACCCCTAAGGAAGGGACCTCCGATTCACCCCTCCACTTT.

The V gene is TRBV14, the J gene TRBJ2-1; D not resolved. There are 14 residues in the CDR3. From germline, CDR1 is SGHDN and CDR2 FVKESK. V lost 0 bases and J 9 bases, leaving 12 bases between the germline ends. The CDR3 loop reads CASSQDIGRLEQFF. CDR3 coding DNA: TGTGCCAGCAGCCAAGATATCGGGCGTCTTGAGCAGTTCTTC.

This clonotype was found a few times. Since a much larger clone is just one base distant, this may be a read error. The V and J genes are TRBV5-5 and TRBJ1-1; D call uncertain. The V gene's germline CDR1 is SGHKS and CDR2 YYEKEE (reference sequence). V was pared by 4 bases and J by 2 bases, with 12 bases between. The CDR3 is made up of 14 amino acids. Here the CDR3 reads CASSQGVVNTEAFF. CDR3 DNA sequence: TGTGCCAGCAGCCAAGGCGTGGTAAACACTGAAGCTTTCTTT.

This clonotype was recorded many times. DNA of the CDR3: TGTGCCAGCACCGGGACAGGGGATCAGCCCCAGCATTTT. Encoded protein: CASTGTGDQPQHF. The chain recombines TRBV18 with TRBJ1-5; 10 positions agree with TRBD1. Unmatched junction bases numbered 3, after V lost 8 bases and J lost 5 bases. This CDR3 spans 13 amino acids. Germline V gene lookup returns CDR1 KGHSH and CDR2 LQKENI.

Notes on this clonotype: It may be a read error: a sequence one base away is much more abundant. The chain combines TRBV11-2 with TRBJ1-1; D uncertain. The CDR3 has 11 amino acids. The V end was cut by 5 bases, the J end by 8 bases, with 9 bases between. Germline V CDR1 and CDR2: SGHAT, FQNNGV. Here the CDR3 reads CASSLRLEAFF. Written as DNA, the CDR3 is TGTGCCAGCAGCCTCAGGTTGGAAGCTTTCTTT.

The rearrangement uses TRBV11-2 and TRBJ2-5; 8 bases map to TRBD2. The CDR3 spans 16 residues. Per the germline V gene, CDR1 is SGHAT and CDR2 is FQNNGV. Trimming at V came to 6 bases and at J to 4 bases, leaving 13 bases not matched to a gene. The CDR3 loop is CASRNSYRGGTETQYF. CDR3 DNA: TGTGCCAGCAGGAACTCCTACCGGGGGGGTACAGAGACCCAGTACTTC.

This clonotype was observed a handful of times. CDR3 in amino acids: CASSPMFEGGEQFF. CDR3 nucleotide sequence: TGTGCCAGCAGCCCAATGTTCGAAGGGGGTGAGCAGTTCTTC. This chain uses TRBV9 with TRBJ2-1, with D possibly matching TRBD1 (6 bases). The CDR3 length is 14 residues. In germline, CDR1 is SGDLS, CDR2 YYNGEE. Between the trimmed V and J ends, which lost 4 bases and 9 bases, there was a span of 17 bases.